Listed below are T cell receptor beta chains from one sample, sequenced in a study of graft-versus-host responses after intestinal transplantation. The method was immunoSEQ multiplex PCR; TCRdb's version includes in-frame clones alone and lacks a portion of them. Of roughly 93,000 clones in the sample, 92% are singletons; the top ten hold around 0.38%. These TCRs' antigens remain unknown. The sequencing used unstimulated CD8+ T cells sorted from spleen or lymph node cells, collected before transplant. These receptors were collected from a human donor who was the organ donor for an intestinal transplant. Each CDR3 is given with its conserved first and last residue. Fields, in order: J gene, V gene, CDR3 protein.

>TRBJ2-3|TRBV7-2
CASSLEARGGLSTDTQYF
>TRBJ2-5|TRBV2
CASSPGLAGGQETQYF
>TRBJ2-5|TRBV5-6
CASIGLQETQYF
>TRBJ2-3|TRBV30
CAWTGGMRRTDTQYF
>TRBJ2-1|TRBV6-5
CASSYYSRGEQFF
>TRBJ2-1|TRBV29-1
CSVDGRDRGVNEQFF
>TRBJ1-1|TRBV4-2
CASRGVNTEAFF
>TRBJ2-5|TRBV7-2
CASSLGDTQETQYF
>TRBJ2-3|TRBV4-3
CASSQGTSGTTDTQYF
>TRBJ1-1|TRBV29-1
CSVLREQEAFF
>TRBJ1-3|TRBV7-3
CASSLQGLPGNTIYF
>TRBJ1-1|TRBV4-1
CASSPYLGGMNTEAFF
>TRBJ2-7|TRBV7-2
CASSSQYVVTEQYF
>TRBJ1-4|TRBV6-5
CASSYGQEITNEKLFF
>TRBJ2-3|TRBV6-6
CAVAGLALTDTQYF
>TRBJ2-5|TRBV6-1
CASSYVMSLETQYF
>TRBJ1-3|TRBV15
CATSSPPSSQARSGNTIYF